The clone carrying this TCR beta chain was seen repeatedly, ten times or more. Its antigen is currently unknown. These data originate in a study of T-cell reconstitution after alpha-beta-depleted transplantation in children. Unique molecular identifiers were incorporated into the prepared TCRbeta library. One entry per CDR3 protein, called by TCRdb with MiXCR from the PCR reads. The profile covers approximately 800,000 distinct CDR3 sequences, with 15% to 20% appearing a single time and around 5.3% taken by the ten largest. The CDR3 covers 12 residues. Per the germline V gene, CDR1 is MNHEY and CDR2 is SMNVEV (reference sequence). The V gene lost 6 bases and the J gene lost 5 bases, with 10 bases spanning the gap. Study-level points and caveats: The origin of alpha-beta T cells about two months after transplant was reportedly several hundred expanded graft clones.

The gene calls are TRBV27 and TRBJ1-2; D gene ambiguous. This clonotype was obtained from a male patient younger than 18 who had a stem cell transplant for acute lymphoblastic leukemia, so the T cells may come from the graft donor. The sample in question was PBMCs, mostly from graft donor cells, obtained 360 days after TCRalphabeta/CD19-depleted stem cell transplant. In DNA form, the CDR3 reads TGTGCCAGCAGCCCATCCGGGTATGGCTACACCTTC. Protein sequence: CASSPSGYGYTF.